This T cell receptor (beta chain) was recorded in a study of cytomegalovirus exposure and HLA in healthy donors. The study's findings and limits: Specificity for CMV antigens was confirmed in vitro for a few of the CMV-associated chains. Reports credit the classifier with highly specific, highly sensitive diagnosis of cytomegalovirus status. Rarity characterized most TCR sequences, yet some public TCRs appeared in many donors. TCR clusters originating in the first cohort tended to co-occur in the 120 validation repertoires, according to a later analysis.

The CDR3 consists of 17 residues. Trimming removed 2 bases from V and 6 bases from J, with 20 bases in between. Germline V gene sequence: CDR1 SGHTA, CDR2 FQGNSA. The repertoire was sequenced with immunoSEQ multiplex PCR; TCRdb's copy has only in-frame clones and lacks some. The sample has 120,000 or so clones, around 85% seen once. In regard to this clone: Its antigen is unknown.

Sequencing was performed on PBMCs. V and J are TRBV7-2 and TRBJ1-5; D is unresolved. The TCR comes from a man between 18 and 29 years old in good health and CMV-seropositive. CDR3 protein: CASSLNSRAATGQPQHF. In DNA, the CDR3 is TGTGCCAGCAGCTTAAATTCTAGAGCGGCGACGGGTCAGCCCCAGCATTTT.